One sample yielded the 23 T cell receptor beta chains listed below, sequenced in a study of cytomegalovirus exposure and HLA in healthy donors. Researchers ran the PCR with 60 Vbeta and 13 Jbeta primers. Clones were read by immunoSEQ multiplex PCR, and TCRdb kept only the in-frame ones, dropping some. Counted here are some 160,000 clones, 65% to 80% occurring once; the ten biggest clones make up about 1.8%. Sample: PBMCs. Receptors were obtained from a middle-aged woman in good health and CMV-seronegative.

CDR3 residues: CASSGGTSGYNEQFF. The CDR3 DNA reads TGTGCCAGCAGCGGTGGGACTAGCGGGTACAATGAGCAGTTCTTC. The chain joins TRBV9 to TRBJ2-1, with TRBD2 matching 12 bases. Looked up from germline, CDR1 is SGDLS and CDR2 is YYNGEE. The CDR3 consists of 15 residues. Trimming at V came to 3 bases and at J to 4 bases, leaving 2 bases not matched to a gene.

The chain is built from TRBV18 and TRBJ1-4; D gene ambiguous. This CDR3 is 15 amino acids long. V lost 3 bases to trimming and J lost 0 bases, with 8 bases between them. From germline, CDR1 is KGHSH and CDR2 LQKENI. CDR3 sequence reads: CASSPTRSTNEKLFF. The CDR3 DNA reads TGTGCCAGCTCACCTACGCGTTCAACTAATGAAAAACTGTTTTTT.

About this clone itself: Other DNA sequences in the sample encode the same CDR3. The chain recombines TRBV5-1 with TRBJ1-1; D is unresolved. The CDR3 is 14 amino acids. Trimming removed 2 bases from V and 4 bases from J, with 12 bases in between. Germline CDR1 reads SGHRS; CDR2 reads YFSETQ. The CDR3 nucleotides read TGCGCCAGCAGCTTTTCCGGGTTGGGCACTGAAGCTTTCTTT. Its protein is CASSFSGLGTEAFF.

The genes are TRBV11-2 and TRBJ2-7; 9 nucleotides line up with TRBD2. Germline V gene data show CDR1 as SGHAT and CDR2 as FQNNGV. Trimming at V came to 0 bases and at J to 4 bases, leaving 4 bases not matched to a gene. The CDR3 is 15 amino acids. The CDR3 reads CASSLDPSGIYEQYF. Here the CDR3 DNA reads TGTGCCAGCAGCTTAGATCCTAGCGGGATTTACGAGCAGTACTTC.

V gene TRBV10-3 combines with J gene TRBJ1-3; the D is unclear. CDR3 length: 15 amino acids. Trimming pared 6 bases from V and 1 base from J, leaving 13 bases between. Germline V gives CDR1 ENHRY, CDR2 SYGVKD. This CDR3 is CAIRPFRESGNTIYF. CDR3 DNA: TGTGCCATCAGACCTTTCCGGGAATCTGGAAACACCATATATTTT.

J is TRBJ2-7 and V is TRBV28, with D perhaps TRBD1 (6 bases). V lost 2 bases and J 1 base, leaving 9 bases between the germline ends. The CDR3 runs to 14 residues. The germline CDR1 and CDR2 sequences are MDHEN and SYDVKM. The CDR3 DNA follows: TGTGCCAGCAGTTTAGTCCAGGGGTCCTACGAGCAGTACTTC. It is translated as CASSLVQGSYEQYF. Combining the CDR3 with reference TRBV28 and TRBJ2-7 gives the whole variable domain DVKVTQSSRYLVKRTGEKVFLECVQDMDHENMFWYRQDPGLGLRLIYFSYDVKMKEKGDIPEGYSVSREKKERFSLILESASTNQTSMYLCASSLVQGSYEQYFGPGTRLTVT.

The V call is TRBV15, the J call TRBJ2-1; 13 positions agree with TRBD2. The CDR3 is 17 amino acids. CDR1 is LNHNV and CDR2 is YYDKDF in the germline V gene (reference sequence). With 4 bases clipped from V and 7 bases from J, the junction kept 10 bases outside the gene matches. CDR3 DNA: TGTGCCACCAGCACTAGGACTAGCGGGAGCGAGTGGAATGAGCAGTTCTTC. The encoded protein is CATSTRTSGSEWNEQFF.

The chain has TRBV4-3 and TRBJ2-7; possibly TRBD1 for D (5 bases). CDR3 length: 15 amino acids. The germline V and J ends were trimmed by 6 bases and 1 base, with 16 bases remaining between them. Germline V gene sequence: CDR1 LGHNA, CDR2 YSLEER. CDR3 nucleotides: TGCGCCAGCAGTAGGGGATTGGGCCGATCCTACGAGCAGTACTTC. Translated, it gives CASSRGLGRSYEQYF.

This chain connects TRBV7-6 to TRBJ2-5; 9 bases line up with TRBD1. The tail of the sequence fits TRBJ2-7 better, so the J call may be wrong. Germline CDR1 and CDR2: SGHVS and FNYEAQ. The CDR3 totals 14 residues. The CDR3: CASSLGTGPYEQYF. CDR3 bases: TGTGCCAGCAGCTTGGGGACAGGGCCCTACGAGCAGTACTTC.

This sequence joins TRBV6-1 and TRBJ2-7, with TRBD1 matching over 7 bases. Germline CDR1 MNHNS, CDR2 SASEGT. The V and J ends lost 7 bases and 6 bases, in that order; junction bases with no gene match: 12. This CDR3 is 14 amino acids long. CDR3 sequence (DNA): TGTGCCAGCACCAGAACCTTCACAGGGGCCGAGCAGTACTTC. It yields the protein CASTRTFTGAEQYF.

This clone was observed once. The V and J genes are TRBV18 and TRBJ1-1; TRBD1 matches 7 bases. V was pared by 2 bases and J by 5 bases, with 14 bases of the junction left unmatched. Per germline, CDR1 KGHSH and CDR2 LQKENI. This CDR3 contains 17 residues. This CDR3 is CASSPNGIGGASTEAFF. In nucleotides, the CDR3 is TGTGCCAGCTCACCAAATGGAATAGGGGGCGCGAGTACTGAAGCTTTCTTT. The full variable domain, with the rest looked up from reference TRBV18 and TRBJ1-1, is NAGVMQNPRHLVRRRGQEARLRCSPMKGHSHVYWYRQLPEEGLKFMVYLQKENIIDESGMPKERFSAEFPKEGPSILRIQQVVRGDSAAYFCASSPNGIGGASTEAFFGQGTRLTVV.

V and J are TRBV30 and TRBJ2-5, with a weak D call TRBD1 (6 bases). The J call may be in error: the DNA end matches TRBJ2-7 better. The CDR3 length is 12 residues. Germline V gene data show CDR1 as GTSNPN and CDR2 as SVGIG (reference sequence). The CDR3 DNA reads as TGTGCCTGGAGTGACAGGGCCTACGAGCAGTACTTC. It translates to CAWSDRAYEQYF.

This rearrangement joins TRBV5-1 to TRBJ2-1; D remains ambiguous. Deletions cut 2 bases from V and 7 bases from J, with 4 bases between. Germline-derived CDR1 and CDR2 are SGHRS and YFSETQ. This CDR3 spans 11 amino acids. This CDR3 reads CASSLTNEQFF. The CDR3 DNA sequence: TGCGCCAGCAGCTTAACTAATGAGCAGTTCTTC.

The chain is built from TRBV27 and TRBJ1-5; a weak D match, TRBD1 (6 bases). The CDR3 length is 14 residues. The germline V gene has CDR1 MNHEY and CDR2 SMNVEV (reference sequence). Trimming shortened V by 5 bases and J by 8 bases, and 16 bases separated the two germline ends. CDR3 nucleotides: TGTGCCAGCAGTCCAGAGGGGGTAATTGAGCCCCAGCATTTT. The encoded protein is CASSPEGVIEPQHF.

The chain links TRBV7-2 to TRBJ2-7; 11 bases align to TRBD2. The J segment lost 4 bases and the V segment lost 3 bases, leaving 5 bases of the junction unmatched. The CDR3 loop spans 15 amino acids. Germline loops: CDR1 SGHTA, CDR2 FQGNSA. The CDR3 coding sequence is TGTGCCAGCAGCTTGGCCGGGACTAGCGGTTACGAGCAGTACTTC. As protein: CASSLAGTSGYEQYF.

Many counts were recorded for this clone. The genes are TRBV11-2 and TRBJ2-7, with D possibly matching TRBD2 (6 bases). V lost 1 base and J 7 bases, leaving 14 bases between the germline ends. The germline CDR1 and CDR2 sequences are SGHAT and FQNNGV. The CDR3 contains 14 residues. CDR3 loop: CASSLGVRAGEQYF. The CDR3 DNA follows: TGTGCCAGCAGCTTAGGAGTTCGGGCGGGAGAGCAGTACTTC.

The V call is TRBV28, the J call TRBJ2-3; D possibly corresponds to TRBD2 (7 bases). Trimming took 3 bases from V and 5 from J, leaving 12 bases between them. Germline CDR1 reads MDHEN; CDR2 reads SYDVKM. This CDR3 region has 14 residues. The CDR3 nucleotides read TGTGCCAGCAGTTTGGGGGGGCTCGGAGATACGCAGTATTTT. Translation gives CASSLGGLGDTQYF.

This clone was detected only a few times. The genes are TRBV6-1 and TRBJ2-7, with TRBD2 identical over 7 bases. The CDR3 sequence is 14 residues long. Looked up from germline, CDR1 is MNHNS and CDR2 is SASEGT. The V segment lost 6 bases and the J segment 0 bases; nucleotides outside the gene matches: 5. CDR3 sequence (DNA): TGTGCCAGCAGGACCGGGACTACCTCCTACGAGCAGTACTTC. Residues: CASRTGTTSYEQYF.

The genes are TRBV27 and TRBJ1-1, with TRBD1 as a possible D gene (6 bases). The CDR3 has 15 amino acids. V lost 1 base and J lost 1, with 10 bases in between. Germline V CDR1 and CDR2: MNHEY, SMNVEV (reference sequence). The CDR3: CASSLWGPENTEAFF. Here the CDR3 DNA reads TGTGCCAGCAGTTTATGGGGGCCAGAGAACACTGAAGCTTTCTTT.

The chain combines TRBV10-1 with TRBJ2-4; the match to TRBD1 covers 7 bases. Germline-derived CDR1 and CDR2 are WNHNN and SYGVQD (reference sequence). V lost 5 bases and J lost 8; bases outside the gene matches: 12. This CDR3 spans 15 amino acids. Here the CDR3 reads CASSKGQDLEDIQYF. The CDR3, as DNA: TGCGCCAGCAGTAAAGGACAGGACCTCGAGGACATTCAGTACTTC.

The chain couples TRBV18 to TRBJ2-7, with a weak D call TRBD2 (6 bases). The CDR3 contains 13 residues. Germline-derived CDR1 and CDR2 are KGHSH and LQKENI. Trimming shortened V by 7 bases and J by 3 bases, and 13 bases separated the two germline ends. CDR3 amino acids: CASLRDQFYEQYF. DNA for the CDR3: TGTGCCAGCTTGCGGGACCAATTCTACGAGCAGTACTTC.

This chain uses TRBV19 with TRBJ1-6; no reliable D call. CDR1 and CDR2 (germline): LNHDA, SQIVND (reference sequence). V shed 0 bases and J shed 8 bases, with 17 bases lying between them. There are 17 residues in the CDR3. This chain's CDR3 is CASSIDILQLGDSPLHF. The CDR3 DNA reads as TGTGCCAGTAGTATAGATATTTTACAGCTCGGTGATTCACCCCTCCACTTT.

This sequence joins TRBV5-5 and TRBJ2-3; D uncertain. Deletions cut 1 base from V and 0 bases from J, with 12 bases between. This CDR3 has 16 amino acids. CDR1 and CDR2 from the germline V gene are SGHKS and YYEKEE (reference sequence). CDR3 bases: TGTGCCAGCAGCTTGTCTCTAGTCGGGAGCACAGATACGCAGTATTTT. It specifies CASSLSLVGSTDTQYF. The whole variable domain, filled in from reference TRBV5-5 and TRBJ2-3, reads DAGVTQSPTHLIKTRGQQVTLRCSPISGHKSVSWYQQVLGQGPQFIFQYYEKEERGRGNFPDRFSARQFPNYSSELNVNALLLGDSALYLCASSLSLVGSTDTQYFGPGTRLTVL.